This T cell receptor (beta chain) was profiled in a study of shared clonotypes between healthy human individuals. General study points: About 5% was the fraction of naive CD4 clonotypes found shared across four donors. It was anticipated that sequencing depth would influence how many clonotypes donors shared.

In the case of this clone: Its target is unknown. At the DNA level, this CDR3 is encoded by other sequences in the same sample as well.

Genomic DNA from each subset was divided evenly over several immunoSEQ plates. Only in-frame clones appear in the TCRdb table, and some are missing; sequencing was by immunoSEQ multiplex PCR. The data contain around 2.5 million clones, 80% to 95% of them singletons. Germline CDR1 reads LNHDA; CDR2 reads SQIVND (reference sequence). This CDR3 region has 15 residues. V gave up 3 bases and J gave up 1 base, with 7 bases separating them. Donors were healthy HIV-negative adults without recently reported acute infections or vaccinations. The source of this sequence is a man aged 18 to 29 in good health. Some clones in this sample may be carry-over from other donors' samples. The sequencing input was naive CD4+ T cells from PBMCs. Subset indicated: CD45RA+ positively selected. V and J are TRBV19 and TRBJ2-6; no clear D gene. The chain's CDR3 is CASSIGSSGANVLTF. As DNA, the CDR3 is TGTGCCAGTAGTATCGGCTCGTCTGGGGCCAACGTCCTGACTTTC.